The rows below give T cell receptor beta chains drawn from one sample of a study of OX40 agonist ivuxolimab in advanced cancers. Generated by immunoSEQ multiplex PCR, the TCRdb table keeps only in-frame clones and is missing some. Found here are some 45,000 clones, more than 75% of them singletons; the top ten hold around 37%. The sample here was CD4+ or CD8+ T cells sorted from blood, taken in a trial of the OX40 agonist ivuxolimab. Receptor source: an adult with an advanced solid tumor such as melanoma, head and neck, liver or kidney cancer. Both conserved end residues are part of each CDR3. The D gene is left open where the match is weak. Clone size is given for some rows only: seen once, a few or many times, or a class if the clone is expanded.

clone size,J gene,D gene,V gene,CDR3 DNA,CDR3 protein
-,TRBJ2-7,-,TRBV7-8,TGTGCCAGCAGCTTTGGGGCCGAGCAGTACTTC,CASSFGAEQYF
-,TRBJ2-1,TRBD2,TRBV9,TGTGCCAGCAGCGTCCGACTAGCGGGAGCCGGGGAGCAGTTCTTC,CASSVRLAGAGEQFF
once,TRBJ2-5,-,TRBV19,TGTGCCAGTAGTGGTTCCAGATCAGACCAAGAGACCCAGTACTTC,CASSGSRSDQETQYF
-,TRBJ1-4,-,TRBV10-1,TGCGCCAGCAGTGAGTCTAAGGGCGCCTATGAAAAACTGTTTTTT,CASSESKGAYEKLFF
once,TRBJ1-2,-,TRBV19,TGTGCCAGTCGATCCCTGGGGGACTATGGCTACACCTTC,CASRSLGDYGYTF
-,TRBJ2-5,-,TRBV6-5,TGTGCCAGCAGTTACTCCCAGGTGGGGGGCGAGACCCAGTACTTC,CASSYSQVGGETQYF
-,TRBJ2-3,-,TRBV5-6,TGTGCCAGCAGCTTCGTATCAGATACGCAGTATTTT,CASSFVSDTQYF
-,TRBJ1-2,TRBD1,TRBV27,TGTGCCAGCAGTGCCAGAAGGGGGCAGTTTGGCTACACCTTC,CASSARRGQFGYTF
-,TRBJ2-7,TRBD1,TRBV19,TGTGCCAGTAGTATAGCGAGGGGGCTCTCCTACGAGCAGTACTTC,CASSIARGLSYEQYF
-,TRBJ1-3,-,TRBV6-4,TGTGCCAGCAGTTCCTCGGTTTCTGGAAACACCATATATTTT,CASSSSVSGNTIYF
-,TRBJ2-7,-,TRBV7-2,TGTGCCAGCAGCCGCCCACCATTTTACGAGCAGTACTTC,CASSRPPFYEQYF
few,TRBJ2-1,-,TRBV4-1,TGCGCCAGCAGCCAAACCGGGACCAGGGCCTACAATGAGCAGTTCTTC,CASSQTGTRAYNEQFF
-,TRBJ1-5,TRBD1,TRBV15,TGTGCCACCAGCAGGTTCTCAGGGGGAAATAGCAATCAGCCCCAGCATTTT,CATSRFSGGNSNQPQHF
-,TRBJ1-2,-,TRBV9,TGTGCCAGCAGAGCCGGGTCTAGCCCCTATGGCTACACCTTC,CASRAGSSPYGYTF
-,TRBJ2-7,-,TRBV7-2,TGTGCCAGCAGCCTTATGTACGAGCAGTACTTC,CASSLMYEQYF
-,TRBJ1-1,-,TRBV5-8,TGTGCCAGCAAGGGTCTCGCGGGCACTGAAGCTTTCTTT,CASKGLAGTEAFF
-,TRBJ1-4,TRBD1,TRBV7-9,TGTGCCAGCAGCTTAACCCAGGGGGACAAACTGTTTTTT,CASSLTQGDKLFF
-,TRBJ1-1,-,TRBV5-1,TGCGCCAGCAGCTTGTCTCCTGGTAAGGGCACTGAAGCTTTCTTT,CASSLSPGKGTEAFF
-,TRBJ2-7,TRBD1,TRBV19,TGTGCCAGTAGCGTGGGACAGTTCTCCTACGAGCAGTACTTC,CASSVGQFSYEQYF
once,TRBJ2-7,-,TRBV5-5,TGTGCCAGCAGCTTGATTCCGGGTTGGACCTACGAGCAGTACTTC,CASSLIPGWTYEQYF
-,TRBJ2-7,-,TRBV28,TGTGCCAGCCCCCCGGTGACAGGTGGTTTGTACGAGCAGTACTTC,CASPPVTGGLYEQYF
-,TRBJ1-2,-,TRBV6-6,TGTGCCAGCAGTTACCAGCTGTGGGGAGCTAACTATGGCTACACCTTC,CASSYQLWGANYGYTF
-,TRBJ2-1,-,TRBV9,TGTGCCAGCAGCGTAGGTGGGACAACTTACAATGAGCAGTTCTTC,CASSVGGTTYNEQFF
-,TRBJ2-7,-,TRBV2,TGTGCCAGCAGTATGAACCTCGGCGACGAGCAGTACTTC,CASSMNLGDEQYF
-,TRBJ2-7,TRBD2,TRBV28,TGTGCCAGCAGTTTTGGGCTAGCGGGGTTGACCTACGAGCAGTACTTC,CASSFGLAGLTYEQYF
-,TRBJ2-3,-,TRBV7-3,TGTGCCAGCAGCTTAACGTTGGACTCCCGGGCAGATACGCAGTATTTT,CASSLTLDSRADTQYF
-,TRBJ1-2,TRBD1,TRBV7-8,TGTGCCAGCAGCTTAGCCAGGGGGGACTACACCTTC,CASSLARGDYTF
-,TRBJ2-2,TRBD2,TRBV4-2,TGTGCCAGCAGCCTGTGGACTAGCGGGAGCAATGGCGGGGAGCTGTTTTTT,CASSLWTSGSNGGELFF
-,TRBJ2-2,-,TRBV7-3,TGTGCCAGCAGCCCGGGACCGTCCACCGGGGAGCTGTTTTTT,CASSPGPSTGELFF
few,TRBJ1-1,-,TRBV29-1,TGCAGCGTTGGGGAGGCAGATGTAGCTTTCTTT,CSVGEADVAFF
-,TRBJ1-1,-,TRBV11-2,TGTGCCAGCAGCACACGGGCTAAGAGGAACACTGAAGCTTTCTTT,CASSTRAKRNTEAFF
-,TRBJ2-2,TRBD2,TRBV9,TGTGCCAGCAGTGACGCGGGAGGGGGCACCGGGGAGCTGTTTTTT,CASSDAGGGTGELFF
-,TRBJ2-5,-,TRBV27,TGTGCCAGCAGTTTAGAGGGTCGGCAGACCCAGTACTTC,CASSLEGRQTQYF
-,TRBJ2-2,TRBD2,TRBV2,TGTGCCAGCAGGACAGGGACTAGCGGGGTGTCCGGGGAGCTGTTTTTT,CASRTGTSGVSGELFF
-,TRBJ1-3,-,TRBV6-1,TGTGCCAGCAGTGGCCCCTTATCCCCTGGAAACACCATATATTTT,CASSGPLSPGNTIYF
-,TRBJ2-3,-,TRBV6-6,TGTGCCAGCAGGCCTCGGGGCTTTAGCACAGATACGCAGTATTTT,CASRPRGFSTDTQYF
-,TRBJ2-7,TRBD1,TRBV7-9,TGTGCCAGCAGCCCGGGGACAGGGGGTCTCTCCGAGCAGTACTTC,CASSPGTGGLSEQYF
-,TRBJ2-7,TRBD2,TRBV4-2,TGTGCCAGCAGCCAAGGACTAGCGGGTAGCTCCTACGAGCAGTACTTC,CASSQGLAGSSYEQYF
-,TRBJ2-7,-,TRBV9,TGTGCCAGCAGCGGACGGGGTGGGGACTACGAGCAGTACTTC,CASSGRGGDYEQYF
-,TRBJ1-6,TRBD1,TRBV4-1,TGCGCCAGCAGCCTCCGGGGACAGGGGACCGGGAATTCACCCCTCCACTTT,CASSLRGQGTGNSPLHF
-,TRBJ2-5,-,TRBV2,TGTGCCAGCAGTCAACGCCAAGAGACCCAGTACTTC,CASSQRQETQYF
-,TRBJ2-1,-,TRBV11-2,TGTGCCACTCTCAACATTCGCGAGGTGGGCAATGAGCAGTTCTTC,CATLNIREVGNEQFF
-,TRBJ2-7,-,TRBV11-2,TGTGCCAGCAGCTTAGGTTGGGGAGAAGAGCAGTACTTC,CASSLGWGEEQYF
-,TRBJ2-7,-,TRBV29-1,TGCAGCGTTGAAGATGCCGAGGACGAGCAGTACTTC,CSVEDAEDEQYF
-,TRBJ2-1,-,TRBV5-6,TGTGCCAGCAGCTTGTACCAGGGGAGAAATGAGCAGTTCTTC,CASSLYQGRNEQFF
-,TRBJ2-7,TRBD2,TRBV27,TGTGCCAGCAGTTTGGGGGGGAGTACGGACGAGCAGTACTTC,CASSLGGSTDEQYF
-,TRBJ2-7,-,TRBV11-2,TGTGCCAGCAGCTTATCGGTCGGTTCCTACGAGCAGTACTTC,CASSLSVGSYEQYF
once,TRBJ2-5,-,TRBV5-1,TGCGCCAGCAGCTTCCAACTGGCCCCAGGGGAGACCCAGTACTTC,CASSFQLAPGETQYF
-,TRBJ2-1,TRBD2,TRBV7-3,TGTGCCAGCAGCTTAACTAGCGGGAGCGGCGAGCAGTTCTTC,CASSLTSGSGEQFF
once,TRBJ1-1,-,TRBV13,TGTGCCAGCAGCCCCACAGCCATGAACACTGAAGCTTTCTTT,CASSPTAMNTEAFF
-,TRBJ2-1,TRBD1,TRBV7-9,TGTGCCAGCAGCACCGAGACAGGGGAGCAGTTCTTC,CASSTETGEQFF
once,TRBJ2-5,-,TRBV18,TGTGCCAGCTCACCTTGGGAGACCCAGTACTTC,CASSPWETQYF
-,TRBJ2-5,-,TRBV7-2,TGTGCCAGCACGCTCGCTGATAGGGAGACCCAGTACTTC,CASTLADRETQYF
-,TRBJ1-2,-,TRBV4-2,TGTGCCAGCAGCCAAGATGGAGCGCTTATCTATGGCTACACCTTC,CASSQDGALIYGYTF
-,TRBJ2-6,-,TRBV11-2,TGTGCCAGCCGAGGGAATGGGGCCAACGTCCTGACTTTC,CASRGNGANVLTF
-,TRBJ2-5,TRBD2,TRBV5-4,TGTGCCAGCAGCTTGGGGCTAGCGGGGGGCCAACAAGAGACCCAGTACTTC,CASSLGLAGGQQETQYF
-,TRBJ2-2,TRBD1,TRBV10-1,TGCGCCAGCAGTCCGATACGAGGGACAGGGGGTAGGGACACCGGGGAGCTGTTTTTT,CASSPIRGTGGRDTGELFF
-,TRBJ1-2,-,TRBV7-2,TGTGCCAGCAGCCTAAGGAGGGTGAATGGCTACACCTTC,CASSLRRVNGYTF
-,TRBJ2-2,TRBD1,TRBV4-2,TGTGCCAGCAGCCCCGAGGGGACAGGGGTTTTGCGGCGCACCACCGGGGAGCCGTTTTTT,CASSPEGTGVLRRTTGEPFF
-,TRBJ2-7,-,TRBV7-9,TGTGCCAGCAGGACGGAAGGTCCCTACGAGCAGTACTTC,CASRTEGPYEQYF